The entry that follows covers one TCR beta chain sequence. Its antigen is currently not known. No base quality information exists; no much larger clone differs at one position. This sample is part of a study of T cell repertoires in cytomegalovirus infection (dated by TCRdb to between 2017 and 2020). Some background on the complete study: Alongside well-studied HLA-B-restricted epitopes, the peptide stimulations were aimed at recently identified HLA-C-restricted CMV epitopes, whose presentation resists viral immunomodulation. The HLA type of each donor mattered for the analysis, because public TCR beta signatures pointed to carriage of CMV infection along with the matching HLA type. Study-level results and caveats: Carriers of CMV infection plus the relevant HLA type were discriminated by the cumulative frequency of public TCR beta family members in the study cohort and in an independent roughly 350-donor cohort. In the ex vivo response, HLA-C-restricted CMV-specific TCR beta clonotypes were dominant, and in two of eight donors the single most frequent clonotype came from this HLA-C-restricted group.

The sequencer listed for this sample is Illumina HiSeq 1500. The public reads were quality trimmed at Q25 with fastp and then assembled into clones with MiXCR by TCRdb, keeping productive beta chains. For every CDR3 protein sequence, its rows merge into one entry that carries the most common genes and DNA. Within this sample are some 920,000 distinct CDR3 sequences, with more than 25% of them counted one time only. The top ten clones comprise around 15% of the sample. Explained via the paper, the treatment or condition label denotes: in vitro stimulation with specific CMV peptide epitopes to enrich CMV-specific T cells. Taken from the germline V gene, the CDR1 and CDR2 loops are ENHRY and SYGVKD. After removal of 0 bases from V and 1 base from J, the junction retains 1 base not matched to a gene. From cysteine to phenylalanine, the CDR3 is 15 amino acids long. Only the CDR3 portion is preserved as DNA: 45 bases, with reading frame beginning at the first base.

Recombination connected TRBV10-3 to TRBJ1-1, with 8 middle bases fitting TRBD1. This material consisted of cultured CD8+ T cells from PBMCs, taken from culture after CMV antigen stimulation. This receptor was obtained from a human donor in good health (CMV status not recorded). Some clones in this sample may be carry-over from other donors' samples. The nucleotide sequence reads TGTGCCATCAGTGAGTCGGGGACAGGGAACACTGAAGCTTTCTTT. Translation gives CAISESGTGNTEAFF.